A selection of T cell receptor beta chains follows, all from one sample in a study of human T cells and chemical hapten exposure. TCRdb re-analysed the RACE reads in MiXCR, keeping a single row per CDR3 protein. Of 190,000 or so distinct CDR3 sequences detected, around 30% appear once; the ten largest clones hold just under 3%. Sequences were derived from whole blood, sampled in connection with sensitization to the hapten diphenylcyclopropenone (DPC). Receptors originate from a woman in her thirties with alopecia areata. Some clones in this sample may be carry-over from other donors' samples. Each CDR3 is given with its conserved first and last residue. Fields, in order: D gene, clone size, V gene, J gene, CDR3 DNA, CDR3 protein. The D gene is left open where the match is weak. Only part of the rows carry a size: once, few, many, or a class if the clone is expanded.

NA	few	TRBV4-2	TRBJ2-5	TGTGCCAGCAGCCAAGAGTCACAGATAGGGCTCGAGACCCAGTACTTC	CASSQESQIGLETQYF
NA	few	TRBV6-2/TRBV6-3	TRBJ2-7	TGTGCCAGCAGCAACGGACCCGAGCAGTACTTC	CASSNGPEQYF
NA	NA	TRBV5-1	TRBJ2-7	TGCGCCAGCAGCTTGAGGGCGGGCCCGGACGAGCAGTACTTC	CASSLRAGPDEQYF
NA	NA	TRBV6-5	TRBJ2-1	NA	CASSSSAGAHNEQFF
TRBD2	NA	TRBV20-1	TRBJ2-7	TGCAGTGCTAGAAGTAGTCTAGCGGGAGTCGAGCAGTACTTC	CSARSSLAGVEQYF
NA	NA	TRBV28	TRBJ2-7	TGTGCCAGCAGGGGGACCGGGCCGAATAACGAGCAGTACTTC	CASRGTGPNNEQYF
TRBD1	NA	TRBV28	TRBJ1-2	TGTGCCAGCAGCCGCGGGGGGACAGGGAATGGCTACACCTTC	CASSRGGTGNGYTF
TRBD2	few	TRBV5-1	TRBJ2-3	TGCGCCAGCAGCTTGGATAGCGGGAGCACAGATACGCAGTATTTT	CASSLDSGSTDTQYF
TRBD2	NA	TRBV10-1	TRBJ2-4	TGCGCCAGCAGTGAGGGACTAGATATAGCCAAAAACATTCAGTACTTC	CASSEGLDIAKNIQYF
NA	NA	TRBV28	TRBJ2-7	TGTGCCAGCAGCCGTACAGCGTACTACGAGCAGTACTTC	CASSRTAYYEQYF
TRBD2	NA	TRBV29-1	TRBJ2-7	TGCAGCGTGGTGACTAGCGGGGCCTACGAGCAGTACTTC	CSVVTSGAYEQYF
TRBD2	NA	TRBV6-5	TRBJ2-1	TGTGCCAGCAGCCCCCTCGAACTAGCGGGAGGGCCGGGTGAGCAGTTCTTC	CASSPLELAGGPGEQFF
TRBD1	few	TRBV6-6	TRBJ2-7	TGTGCCAGCAGGGGGACAGGGAGTTACGAGCAGTACTTC	CASRGTGSYEQYF
TRBD2	NA	TRBV7-9	TRBJ2-1	TGTGCCACCGATAGCGGGAGCTTTGACCTAAAGCAGTTCTTC	CATDSGSFDLKQFF
NA	NA	TRBV18	TRBJ1-6	TGTGCCAGCTCGACGTATAATTCACCCCTCCACTTT	CASSTYNSPLHF
NA	NA	TRBV29-1	TRBJ1-6	TGCAGCGTTGAATTGGGGGTTAATTCACCCCTCCACTTT	CSVELGVNSPLHF
NA	NA	TRBV25-1	TRBJ1-5	TGTGCCAGCAGTGAATACGGAAATCAGCCCCAGCATTTT	CASSEYGNQPQHF
NA	NA	TRBV20-1	TRBJ1-4	TGCAGTGCTAGAGTGGCTGGGACTAATGAAAAACTGTTTTTT	CSARVAGTNEKLFF
NA	NA	TRBV10-3	TRBJ2-2	TGTGCCATCAGTGAGTTTCCCGGGGAGCTGTTTTTT	CAISEFPGELFF
NA	NA	TRBV5-1	TRBJ1-4	TGCGCCAGCAGCTTGGCGAGGGCAGATAATGAAAAACTGTTTTTT	CASSLARADNEKLFF
NA	many	TRBV20-1	TRBJ1-5	TGCAGTGCTAGCGCGGGTCCAGGGCAGCCCCAGCATTTT	CSASAGPGQPQHF
NA	few	TRBV18	TRBJ2-3	TGTGCCAGCTCACCACAAGCTAGCGCCCGCACAGATACGCAGTATTTT	CASSPQASARTDTQYF
TRBD1	NA	TRBV11-1	TRBJ2-7	TGTGCCAGCAGTCTTACACATGGGACAGGGAAGTCCTACGAGCAGTACTTC	CASSLTHGTGKSYEQYF
TRBD1	NA	TRBV28	TRBJ1-1	TGTGCCAGCAGCGTACAGGGGGGGCCTGAAGCTTTCTTT	CASSVQGGPEAFF
NA	NA	TRBV27	TRBJ1-5	TGTGCCAGCAACGACCGGACAAGCAATCAGCCCCAGCATTTT	CASNDRTSNQPQHF
NA	few	TRBV19	TRBJ2-1	TGTGCCAGTAGTATTAGCGCCCTTTACAATGAGCAGTTCTTC	CASSISALYNEQFF
TRBD2	few	TRBV29-1	TRBJ2-7	TGCAGCGTTGAAGGCGGGGGGGCTTCGCGTGAGCAGTACTTC	CSVEGGGASREQYF
NA	few	TRBV20-1	TRBJ2-7	TGCAGTGCTAGTCCCGGGACAAAGTACGAGCAGTACTTC	CSASPGTKYEQYF
NA	few	TRBV4-2	TRBJ1-1	TGTGCCAGCAGTTCCGACCCGAACACTGAAGCTTTCTTT	CASSSDPNTEAFF
NA	NA	TRBV6-5	TRBJ1-5	TGTGCCAGCAGTTTCCGGCAGGATAGCAATCAGCCCCAGCATTTT	CASSFRQDSNQPQHF
NA	once	TRBV5-5	TRBJ2-7	TGTGCCAGCAGCGATCTTTGGGGTCCGTCCTACGAGCAGTACTTC	CASSDLWGPSYEQYF
NA	NA	TRBV20-1	TRBJ1-4	TGCAGTGCTAGACCCGGGGGAGAAAAACTGTTTTTT	CSARPGGEKLFF
NA	NA	TRBV7-3	TRBJ1-6	TGTACCAGCAGCTTACGGGACAAGAATTCACCCCTCCACTTT	CTSSLRDKNSPLHF
TRBD1	NA	TRBV11-1	TRBJ1-2	TGTGCCAGCAGCACAGGGACAGACCGTTATGGCTACACCTTC	CASSTGTDRYGYTF
TRBD1	NA	TRBV20-1	TRBJ1-5	TGCAGTGCTCCCGGACAGGGTGGTCAGCCCCAGCATTTT	CSAPGQGGQPQHF
NA	NA	TRBV13	TRBJ1-6	TGTGCCAGCAGTCAAGCCCGATATAATTCACCCCTCCACTTT	CASSQARYNSPLHF
NA	NA	TRBV7-2	TRBJ1-5	TGTGCCAGCAGCCGACATGGCAATCAGCCCCAGCATTTT	CASSRHGNQPQHF
NA	few	TRBV3-1	TRBJ1-1	TGTGCCAGCAGCCAAATGTTGAACACTGAAGCTTTCTTT	CASSQMLNTEAFF
NA	few	TRBV7-9	TRBJ1-2	TGTGCCAGCAGCTTCGCGGGTAATGGCTACACCTTC	CASSFAGNGYTF
TRBD2	few	TRBV30	TRBJ2-1	TGTGCCTGCCCCCGGGCGGCACTAGCGGGAGGTGAGCAGTTCTTC	CACPRAALAGGEQFF
TRBD2	NA	TRBV29-1	TRBJ2-1	TGCAGCGTTGAAGATCTAAGGCGGGAGGGCTTAAGCTACAATGAGCAGTTCTTC	CSVEDLRREGLSYNEQFF
NA	NA	TRBV7-6	TRBJ2-5	TGTGCCAGCAGCCAAGAATCAGGACAGCGAGGGGAGACCCAGTACTTC	CASSQESGQRGETQYF
NA	few	TRBV29-1	TRBJ1-1	TGCAGCGTCCCCAGGGGAATAGGGGTGAACACTGAAGCTTTCTTT	CSVPRGIGVNTEAFF
TRBD2	NA	TRBV20-1	TRBJ2-3	TGCAGTGCTAGTTGGCTAGCGGGAGTCACAGATACGCAGTATTTT	CSASWLAGVTDTQYF
TRBD2	NA	TRBV7-2	TRBJ2-4	TGTGCCAGCAGCTTAGTAGCGGGGGCGCAGGACATTCAGTACTTC	CASSLVAGAQDIQYF
TRBD1	few	TRBV7-9	TRBJ2-7	TGTGCCAGCAGCCGACGAATGACAGGGAAGGAAGAGCAGTACTTC	CASSRRMTGKEEQYF
NA	NA	TRBV6-2/TRBV6-3	TRBJ1-1	TGTGCCAGCAGTAAACATCCCCCGAGGACTGAAGCTTTCTTT	CASSKHPPRTEAFF
TRBD2	once	TRBV10-3	TRBJ2-2	TGTGCCATCAGTGAGCCCAAGGGACTAATGGACCCCGGGGAGCTGTTTTTT	CAISEPKGLMDPGELFF
NA	NA	TRBV7-2	TRBJ2-1	TGTGCCAGCAGCCTGACAAGATCATCCTACAATGAGCAGTTCTTC	CASSLTRSSYNEQFF
NA	NA	TRBV4-3	TRBJ2-7	TGCGCCAGCAGCCAGAGGGCGGCCGGCCCCGCGATGGGCGAGCAGTACTTC	CASSQRAAGPAMGEQYF
TRBD1	few	TRBV11-2	TRBJ1-4	TGTGCCAGCAGCTTTGACAGGGGTAATGAAAAACTGTTTTTT	CASSFDRGNEKLFF
TRBD2	medium-sized	TRBV20-1	TRBJ2-3	TGCAGTGCCCAAAGACTAGCGGGGCTAGACACAGATACGCAGTATTTT	CSAQRLAGLDTDTQYF
TRBD1	NA	TRBV5-4	TRBJ2-6	TGTGCCAGCAGCCCCCCCGGGACAGGGGTTACTGGGGCCAACGTCCTGACTTTC	CASSPPGTGVTGANVLTF
NA	NA	TRBV28	TRBJ1-4	TGTGCCAGCAGTTTAACGGGGGCGGGTGAAAAACTGTTTTTT	CASSLTGAGEKLFF
TRBD1	few	TRBV5-1	TRBJ1-6	TGCGCCAGCAGCCCGACAGGGGGTCAACCCCTCCACTTT	CASSPTGGQPLHF